This is a list of T cell receptor beta chains from one sample in a study of CD8 T cells in ankylosing spondylitis. TCRdb reprocessed the 5' RACE reads with MiXCR, giving one entry per CDR3 protein. Of approximately 300,000 distinct CDR3 sequences listed, around 21% were seen once; the top ten hold 3.5% to 4.5%. Specimen: blood, either unsorted or a sorted T cell fraction (not recorded which). The receptors stem from a female donor with ankylosing spondylitis or in good health (not recorded which). Each CDR3 is given with its conserved first and last residue. A D gene is named only where the DNA matches it firmly. Clone size is stated in some rows and not others, as once, few, many or a class when expanded.

D gene	V gene	clone size	J gene	CDR3 protein	CDR3 DNA
.	TRBV12-3/TRBV12-4	.	TRBJ2-3	CASLPSGASTDTQYF	TGTGCCAGCCTCCCCTCAGGGGCTAGCACAGATACGCAGTATTTT
.	TRBV7-2	.	TRBJ2-7	CASSFRGGGLYEQYF	TGTGCCAGCAGCTTCCGAGGTGGGGGTCTCTACGAGCAGTACTTC
.	TRBV5-1	few	TRBJ1-4	CASSRDPGATNEKLFF	TGCGCCAGCAGCCGAGACCCGGGAGCAACTAATGAAAAACTGTTTTTT
.	TRBV6-1	few	TRBJ2-5	CASQGWETQYF	TGTGCCAGCCAGGGCTGGGAGACCCAGTACTTC
.	TRBV10-1	few	TRBJ2-3	CASSDSRDWSTDTQYF	TGCGCCAGCAGTGACTCGCGGGATTGGAGCACAGATACGCAGTATTTT
.	TRBV29-1	many	TRBJ1-2	CSVPPAGYGYTF	TGCAGCGTTCCCCCGGCGGGTTATGGCTACACCTTC
.	TRBV20-1	.	TRBJ2-1	CSASTTGISDEQFF	TGCAGTGCTAGTACGACAGGTATTTCCGATGAGCAGTTCTTC
TRBD2	TRBV5-7	.	TRBJ2-7	CASSFGLREGQDEQYF	TGTGCCAGCAGCTTCGGGTTGCGGGAGGGCCAGGACGAGCAGTACTTC
.	TRBV20-1	few	TRBJ1-1	CSADLPRPQPEAFF	TGCAGTGCCGACCTCCCCCGTCCACAGCCAGAAGCTTTCTTT
TRBD2	TRBV7-6	few	TRBJ2-1	CASSLGSGSGNNEQFF	TGTGCCAGCAGCCTTGGTAGCGGGAGTGGGAACAATGAGCAGTTCTTC
.	TRBV12-5	few	TRBJ1-1	CASGPGSRRTEAFF	TGTGCTAGTGGCCCTGGGAGCCGTCGGACTGAAGCTTTCTTT
.	TRBV6-1	.	TRBJ2-1	CASSRPPRNEQFF	TGTGCCAGCAGTCGACCCCCTCGGAATGAGCAGTTCTTC
TRBD1	TRBV25-1	.	TRBJ2-1	CASSVRDRGTYNEQFF	TGTGCCAGCAGTGTTCGGGACAGGGGAACCTACAATGAGCAGTTCTTC
TRBD2	TRBV20-1	many	TRBJ2-1	CSPLGGVGNEQFF	TGCAGTCCCTTGGGAGGGGTCGGCAATGAGCAGTTCTTC
.	TRBV4-3	many	TRBJ1-6	CASSQDLTGARRSPLHF	TGCGCCAGCAGCCAAGACCTAACGGGGGCGAGGCGTTCACCCCTCCACTTT
.	TRBV5-1	few	TRBJ1-6	CASSTGQGNSPLHF	TGCGCCAGCAGCACTGGGCAGGGGAATTCACCCCTCCACTTT
.	TRBV12-3/TRBV12-4	.	TRBJ2-4	CASRYRENIQYF	TGTGCCAGCAGGTACAGGGAAAACATTCAGTACTTC
TRBD2	TRBV5-1	few	TRBJ2-5	CASSLPSGSGETQYF	TGCGCCAGCAGCTTGCCTAGCGGGAGCGGTGAGACCCAGTACTTC
TRBD1	TRBV20-1	.	TRBJ2-7	CSAHPGQYEQYF	TGCAGTGCTCATCCGGGACAGTACGAGCAGTACTTC
.	TRBV25-1	few	TRBJ2-2	CASSDRRTGTGELFF	TGTGCCAGCAGTGACCGTCGCACAGGCACCGGGGAGCTGTTTTTT
.	TRBV11-3	few	TRBJ1-1	CASSLGVGVSGNTEAFF	TGTGCCAGCAGCTTAGGTGTAGGGGTCAGCGGCAACACTGAAGCTTTCTTT
TRBD2	TRBV2	.	TRBJ2-5	CASSEPSGGVETQYF	TGTGCCAGCAGTGAGCCTAGCGGGGGGGTAGAGACCCAGTACTTC
.	TRBV6-5	few	TRBJ2-2	CASSYPSPGAGTGELFF	TGTGCCAGCAGTTACCCATCCCCAGGGGCGGGGACCGGGGAGCTGTTTTTT
.	TRBV5-1	.	TRBJ1-4	CASSPQDSLGEKLFF	TGCGCCAGCAGCCCTCAGGACAGTCTTGGCGAAAAACTGTTTTTT
.	TRBV29-1	few	TRBJ2-7	CSAGTLKDEQYF	TGCAGCGCCGGGACTCTTAAAGACGAGCAGTACTTC
.	TRBV6-2/TRBV6-3	few	TRBJ2-7	CASSSDYPTEQYF	TGTGCCAGCAGTTCAGACTATCCGACCGAGCAGTACTTC
TRBD2	TRBV27	.	TRBJ2-2	CASSPQRGYTNTGELFF	TGTGCCAGCAGTCCACAGCGGGGGTATACGAACACCGGGGAGCTGTTTTTT
.	TRBV6-1	.	TRBJ2-7	CASRKGHPPSYEQYF	TGTGCCAGCAGGAAGGGACACCCGCCGTCCTACGAGCAGTACTTC
.	TRBV5-1	.	TRBJ1-1	CASSWSERAEAFF	TGCGCCAGCAGCTGGTCGGAGCGTGCTGAAGCTTTCTTT
TRBD1	TRBV7-9	few	TRBJ2-3	CASSLATGGKLTTQYF	TGTGCCAGCAGCTTAGCGACAGGGGGCAAATTGACTACGCAGTATTTT
TRBD2	TRBV18	.	TRBJ2-1	CASSISGSDNEQFF	TGTGCCAGCTCGATCAGCGGGAGCGACAATGAGCAGTTCTTC
TRBD1	TRBV20-1	.	TRBJ1-2	CSAPDRGYGYTF	TGCAGTGCTCCCGACAGGGGGTATGGCTACACCTTC
.	TRBV5-6	.	TRBJ2-1	CASSLEQPGEQFF	TGTGCCAGCAGCTTGGAACAGCCCGGGGAGCAGTTCTTC
TRBD2	TRBV7-2	many	TRBJ2-1	CASSLRLAGGVGEQFF	TGTGCCAGCAGCTTAAGACTAGCGGGAGGAGTTGGTGAGCAGTTCTTC
TRBD2	TRBV20-1	.	TRBJ2-2	CSARDGGLAGPGELFF	TGCAGTGCTAGAGATGGGGGACTAGCGGGGCCGGGGGAGCTGTTTTTT
.	TRBV7-2	.	TRBJ2-5	CASSAPTRQQETQYF	TGTGCCAGCAGCGCCCCTACTAGGCAACAAGAGACCCAGTACTTC
.	TRBV29-1	.	TRBJ1-1	CSVEGFVRGTEAFF	TGCAGCGTTGAAGGTTTTGTCAGGGGAACTGAAGCTTTCTTT
TRBD2	TRBV3-1	.	TRBJ2-5	CASSRLAGGETQYF	TGTGCCAGCAGCCGACTAGCGGGAGGAGAGACCCAGTACTTC
.	TRBV24-1	many	TRBJ2-3	CATSDPTVGTDTQYF	TGTGCCACCAGTGATCCTACGGTCGGGACAGATACGCAGTATTTT
.	TRBV6-1	few	TRBJ2-5	CASSEARGLGTQYF	TGTGCCAGCAGTGAAGCACGTGGCTTGGGGACCCAGTACTTC
TRBD2	TRBV11-1	few	TRBJ2-1	CASSSVGTSLFPSYNEQFF	TGTGCCAGCAGCTCGGTTGGGACTAGCCTTTTTCCCTCCTACAATGAGCAGTTCTTC
.	TRBV5-5	.	TRBJ2-1	CAMGPGLLCEQFF	TGTGCCATGGGCCCGGGACTGCTCTGCGAGCAGTTCTTC
.	TRBV7-9	.	TRBJ1-5	CASSLGVGPQHF	TGTGCCAGCAGCTTAGGAGTCGGGCCCCAGCATTTT
.	TRBV2	few	TRBJ2-7	CASSFTPGPGEQYF	TGTGCCAGCAGCTTTACGCCGGGACCGGGGGAGCAGTACTTC
.	TRBV29-1	many	TRBJ1-1	CSVSGQMNTEAFF	TGCAGCGTTTCGGGACAAATGAACACTGAAGCTTTCTTT
.	TRBV29-1	many	TRBJ2-7	CSVEGVPLGEQYF	TGCAGCGTTGAAGGTGTCCCCCTAGGCGAGCAGTACTTC
TRBD2	TRBV19	.	TRBJ2-1	CASRKGLAGMMFF	TGTGCCAGTAGAAAGGGACTAGCGGGGATGATGTTCTTC
TRBD2	TRBV5-6	.	TRBJ2-1	CASSLAGRGIEQFF	TGTGCCAGCAGTTTAGCGGGACGCGGAATTGAGCAGTTCTTC
TRBD2	TRBV12-3/TRBV12-4	.	TRBJ2-5	CASLRTSGRGETQYF	TGTGCCAGCCTTAGGACTAGCGGGAGGGGAGAGACCCAGTACTTC
.	TRBV2	.	TRBJ1-1	CASIPALRSTEAFF	TGTGCCAGCATCCCGGCCCTAAGGAGCACTGAAGCTTTCTTT
.	TRBV15	.	TRBJ2-3	CATSRVRGAQATQYF	TGTGCCACCAGCAGAGTGCGCGGGGCCCAGGCTACGCAGTATTTT
.	TRBV5-1	few	TRBJ2-1	CASSLAMSNEQFF	TGCGCCAGCAGCTTGGCAATGTCAAATGAGCAGTTCTTC
.	TRBV9	.	TRBJ2-1	CASSVADEGEQFF	TGTGCCAGCAGCGTAGCGGATGAGGGTGAGCAGTTCTTC
.	TRBV5-1	.	TRBJ2-7	CASSFGTVLSYEQYF	TGCGCCAGCAGCTTCGGGACTGTCCTCTCCTACGAGCAGTACTTC
.	TRBV20-1	.	TRBJ2-1	CSARKSRANEQFF	TGCAGTGCTAGAAAGTCCAGGGCCAATGAGCAGTTCTTC
TRBD1	TRBV2	.	TRBJ1-5	CASSEDRFNQPQHF	TGTGCCAGCAGCGAGGACAGGTTCAATCAGCCCCAGCATTTT
.	TRBV20-1	many	TRBJ2-1	CSARGDEQFF	TGCAGTGCTAGGGGGGATGAGCAGTTCTTC